Sequencing of this TCR beta chain was carried out in a study of blood T cell repertoires in COVID-19. The overall study: There were acute and convalescent COVID-19 samples, and they came from the United States, Italy and Spain. PBMCs, B-cell-depleted T cells, or T cells were the source of the cDNA or gDNA that made up the material.

This CDR3 region has 16 residues. Germline V gene sequence: CDR1 SGHAT, CDR2 FQNNGV. Trimming removed 2 bases from V and 3 bases from J, with 17 bases in between. In the original processing: Reference gene primer amplification in the assay estimated nucleated cell counts. Method: immunoSEQ multiplex PCR; TCRdb's copy keeps in-frame clones and lacks some. V, J and clone size derive from that table, while D and trimming were established from the DNA sequence. Of over 120,000 clones in the sample, around 81% are singletons; the top ten hold 4%. What was sequenced was peripheral blood. This chain joins TRBV11-2 and TRBJ2-7; tentative D call: TRBD2 (6 bases). The clonotype originates from a woman aged 55-69 years with acute or convalescent COVID-19. CDR3 sequence (DNA): TGTGCCAGCAGCTTATTAGGGACGGGACTCATCTACGAGCAGTACTTC. It encodes CASSLLGTGLIYEQYF.